These 20 T cell receptor beta chains originate from one sample sequenced in a study of blood T cell repertoires in COVID-19. Assay: immunoSEQ multiplex PCR; the TCRdb copy retains only in-frame clones and omits some. The sample consists of 90,000 or so clones, 70% to 90% of them appearing once. The sample comprised peripheral blood. These receptors all come from a human donor in a cohort sampled during active COVID-19.

The genes are TRBV3-1 (or the pseudogene TRBV3-2) and TRBJ2-5; 9 positions match TRBD2. The ends lost 4 bases at V and 7 bases at J; junction bases unmatched: 13. CDR1 and CDR2 (germline): LGHDT, YNNKEL (reference sequence). This CDR3 is 16 amino acids long. In DNA, the CDR3 is TGTGCCAGCAGCCCGTCCACCGGGACTAGCACGGTGACCCAGTACTTC. Encoded protein: CASSPSTGTSTVTQYF.

Regarding this clone: This same CDR3 is encoded by further DNA sequences in the sample. J is TRBJ1-1 and V is TRBV29-1; 7 positions agree with TRBD1. V shed 6 bases, J shed 1 base, and the junction held 5 bases outside the gene matches. The CDR3 extends over 13 amino acids. Germline-derived CDR1 and CDR2 are SQVTM and ANQGSEA. The CDR3 sequence: CSVRTGGNTEAFF. The CDR3 region has the DNA TGCAGCGTGAGGACAGGTGGGAACACTGAAGCTTTCTTT.

This chain links TRBV7-2 with TRBJ2-3; the match to TRBD2 covers 8 bases. Per germline, CDR1 SGHTA and CDR2 FQGNSA. The V segment lost 1 base and the J segment 5 bases; nucleotides outside the gene matches: 11. The CDR3 spans 17 residues. CDR3 amino acids: CASSLVLLAVSIDTQYF. The CDR3 DNA follows: TGTGCCAGCAGCTTAGTTCTACTAGCGGTGTCAATAGATACGCAGTATTTT.

This chain connects TRBV2 to TRBJ2-5; D possibly corresponds to TRBD2 (7 bases). The CDR3 contains 14 residues. Germline CDR1 reads SNHLY; CDR2 reads FYNNEI. V lost 7 bases and J 2 bases, leaving 14 bases between the germline ends. CDR3 in amino acids: CASTLQGGQETQYF. The CDR3 DNA is TGTGCCAGCACCTTACAGGGAGGGCAAGAGACCCAGTACTTC.

This chain links TRBV4-2 with TRBJ2-7, with a weak D call TRBD1 (6 bases). V was pared by 1 base and J by 3 bases, with 16 bases between. The germline V gene has CDR1 LGHNA and CDR2 YNFKEQ. This CDR3 has 16 residues. The CDR3 loop is CASSQGGLIGFYEQYF. CDR3 coding DNA: TGTGCCAGCAGCCAAGGGGGGCTTATAGGGTTCTACGAGCAGTACTTC.

The gene calls are TRBV4-1 and TRBJ2-1, with D perhaps TRBD1 (5 bases). V lost 1 base to trimming and J lost 13 bases, with 14 bases between them. The CDR3 runs to 13 residues. Germline V gene lookup returns CDR1 MGHRA and CDR2 YSYEKL. DNA for the CDR3: TGCGCCAGCAGCCAAGCGCCGACAGAGAAACAGTTCTTC. Protein product: CASSQAPTEKQFF.

DNA for the CDR3: TGTGCCAGTAGTCTAAACCCCGGGACATCCTACGAGCAGTACTTC. Amino acid sequence: CASSLNPGTSYEQYF. The rearrangement joins TRBV19 to TRBJ2-7, with D tentatively TRBD1 (6 bases). The CDR3 runs to 15 residues. The V gene's germline CDR1 is LNHDA and CDR2 SQIVND (reference sequence). Trimming cost V 5 bases and J 1 base, with 15 bases left between them.

The chain has TRBV28 and TRBJ1-2; TRBD1 agrees at 10 bases. The CDR3 spans 17 residues. The germline V gene has CDR1 MDHEN and CDR2 SYDVKM. The ends lost 7 bases at V and 2 bases at J; junction bases unmatched: 13. CDR3 nucleotides: TGTGCCAGCAATAGGGTCGGGACAGGGGTTTTCAACTATGGCTACACCTTC. It codes for CASNRVGTGVFNYGYTF.

The chain is built from TRBV11-2 and TRBJ1-3; 8 positions match TRBD1. V gave up 5 bases and J gave up 3 bases; unmatched junction bases: 9. The CDR3 length is 16 residues. In germline, CDR1 is SGHAT, CDR2 FQNNGV. CDR3 DNA sequence: TGTGCCAGCAGCCCAGGACAGGGTCGGCGTGGAAACACCATATATTTT. Amino acid sequence: CASSPGQGRRGNTIYF. Full variable domain (rest looked up from reference TRBV11-2 and TRBJ1-3): EAGVAQSPRYKIIEKRQSVAFWCNPISGHATLYWYQQILGQGPKLLIQFQNNGVVDDSQLPKDRFSAERLKGVDSTLKIQPAKLEDSAVYLCASSPGQGRRGNTIYFGEGSWLTVV.

The rearrangement uses TRBV3-1 (or the pseudogene TRBV3-2) and TRBJ1-2; D is ambiguous. The CDR3 totals 13 residues. V gave up 2 bases and J gave up 4 bases, with 8 bases separating them. CDR1 LGHDT and CDR2 YNNKEL come from the germline V gene (reference sequence). CDR3 sequence (DNA): TGTGCCAGCAGCCAATCCGGTTCCTATGGCTACACCTTC. It yields the protein CASSQSGSYGYTF.

The chain combines TRBV6-1 with TRBJ1-5; 10 bases are a match to TRBD1. The CDR3 has 15 residues. CDR1 and CDR2 from the germline V gene are MNHNS and SASEGT. V gave up 2 bases and J gave up 7 bases; unmatched junction bases: 5. The CDR3 DNA reads as TGTGCCAGCAGTGAAACGGGGACAGGGGAACAGCCCCAGCATTTT. The encoded protein is CASSETGTGEQPQHF.

The V and J genes are TRBV7-2 and TRBJ2-5; 14 bases are shared with TRBD2. The CDR3 length is 16 residues. V lost 4 bases to trimming and J lost 4 bases; unmatched junction nucleotides: 5. Germline V gene data show CDR1 as SGHTA and CDR2 as FQGNSA. The DNA for the CDR3 is TGTGCCAGCAGCTCGCGACTAGCGGGGGGGCGAGAGACCCAGTACTTC. It is translated as CASSSRLAGGRETQYF. Variable domain in full (rest from reference TRBV7-2 and TRBJ2-5): GAGVSQSPSNKVTEKGKDVELRCDPISGHTALYWYRQSLGQGLEFLIYFQGNSAPDKSGLPSDRFSAERTGGSVSTLTIQRTQQEDSAVYLCASSSRLAGGRETQYFGPGTRLLVL.

The chain has TRBV7-2 and TRBJ1-4; 10 bases are a match to TRBD1. This CDR3 has 15 amino acids. The trim removed 5 bases at V and 10 bases at J, leaving 10 bases unmatched. Germline V gives CDR1 SGHTA, CDR2 FQGNSA. For the CDR3, the DNA is TGTGCCAGCAGCCTGACAGGGGGCGATCTTGTAAAACTGTTTTTT. It translates to CASSLTGGDLVKLFF.

The chain links TRBV27 to TRBJ2-3; D call uncertain. This CDR3 region has 14 residues. Trimming removed 10 bases from V and 2 bases from J, with 16 bases in between. Looked up from germline, CDR1 is MNHEY and CDR2 is SMNVEV (reference sequence). In DNA, the CDR3 is TGTGCCACCTCCCGCGCAGGTCTCACAGATACGCAGTATTTT. Translating gives CATSRAGLTDTQYF.

This clone was picked up a small number of times. The V call is TRBV11-1, the J call TRBJ1-5, with D unclear. The CDR3 runs 13 residues. Germline V gene lookup returns CDR1 SGHAT and CDR2 FQDESV (reference sequence). V lost 1 base and J 4 bases, leaving 5 bases between the germline ends. CDR3 in amino acids: CASSLGPNQPQHF. The CDR3 nucleotides are TGTGCCAGCAGCTTAGGGCCTAATCAGCCCCAGCATTTT.

This clone was detected a few times. The J gene is TRBJ2-3, the V gene TRBV6-5; no definite D call. Germline loops: CDR1 MNHEY, CDR2 SVGAGI. The CDR3 is 13 amino acids. Trimming took off 10 bases at V and 6 bases at J, with 17 bases between the two ends. The CDR3 region has the DNA TGTGCCACCCTTGACATATACAAGGATACGCAGTATTTT. It yields the protein CATLDIYKDTQYF.

CDR3 protein: CASSLGTGVVGYTF. CDR3 in DNA: TGTGCCAGCAGCCTCGGGACAGGGGTCGTTGGCTACACCTTC. The chain joins TRBV6-2 or TRBV6-3 to TRBJ1-2; 10 bases line up with TRBD1. The CDR3 runs 14 residues. CDR1 and CDR2 from the germline V gene are MNHEY and SVGEGT. Trimming took 6 bases from V and 7 from J; bases not matched to a gene: 8.

The V gene is TRBV5-4, the J gene TRBJ2-7, with a tentative D call TRBD1 (5 bases). The V end was cut by 0 bases, the J end by 6 bases, with 16 bases between. This CDR3 comprises 15 residues. Germline-derived CDR1 and CDR2 are SGHNT and YYREEE (reference sequence). The CDR3 bases are TGTGCCAGCAGCTTGGACAGGATAGCAGTTTCCGAGCAGTACTTC. Amino acid sequence: CASSLDRIAVSEQYF.

V usage is TRBV28 and J usage is TRBJ2-7, with 8 nucleotides matching TRBD2. V was clipped by 6 bases and J by 2 bases; unmatched bases: 6. Per germline, CDR1 MDHEN and CDR2 SYDVKM. CDR3 length equals 14 residues. The DNA of the CDR3 is TGTGCCAGCAGCCGCGGGGGGCCCGCCTACGAGCAGTACTTC. Protein: CASSRGGPAYEQYF.

The chain has TRBV30 and TRBJ1-2; the D gene is possibly TRBD1 (5 bases). Trimming took 1 base from V and 2 from J, leaving 8 bases between them. CDR3 length equals 13 residues. Germline CDR1 and CDR2: GTSNPN and SVGIG (reference sequence). In DNA form, the CDR3 reads TGTGCCTGGAGTGGGACACCAAACTATGGCTACACCTTC. Translation: CAWSGTPNYGYTF.